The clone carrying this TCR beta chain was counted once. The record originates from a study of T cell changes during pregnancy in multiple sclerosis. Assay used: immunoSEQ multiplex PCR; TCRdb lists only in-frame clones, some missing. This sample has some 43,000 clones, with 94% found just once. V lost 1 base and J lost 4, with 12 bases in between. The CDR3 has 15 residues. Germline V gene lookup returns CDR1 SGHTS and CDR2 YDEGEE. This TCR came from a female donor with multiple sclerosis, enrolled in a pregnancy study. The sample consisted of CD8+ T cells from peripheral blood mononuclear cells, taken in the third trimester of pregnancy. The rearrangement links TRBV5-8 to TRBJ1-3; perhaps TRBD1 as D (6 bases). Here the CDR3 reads CASSLYGGLGNTIYF. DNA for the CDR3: TGTGCCAGCAGCTTGTACGGGGGGCTGGGAAACACCATATATTTT.